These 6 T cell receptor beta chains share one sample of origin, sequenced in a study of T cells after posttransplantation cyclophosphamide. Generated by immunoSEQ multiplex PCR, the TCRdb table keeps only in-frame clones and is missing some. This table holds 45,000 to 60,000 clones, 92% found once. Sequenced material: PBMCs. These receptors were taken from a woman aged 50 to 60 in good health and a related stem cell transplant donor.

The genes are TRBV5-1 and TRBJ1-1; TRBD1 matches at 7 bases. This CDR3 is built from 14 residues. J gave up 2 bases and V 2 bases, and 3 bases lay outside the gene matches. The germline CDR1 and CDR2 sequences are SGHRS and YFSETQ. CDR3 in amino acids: CASSFGQVNTEAFF. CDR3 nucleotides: TGCGCCAGCAGCTTTGGACAGGTTAACACTGAAGCTTTCTTT.

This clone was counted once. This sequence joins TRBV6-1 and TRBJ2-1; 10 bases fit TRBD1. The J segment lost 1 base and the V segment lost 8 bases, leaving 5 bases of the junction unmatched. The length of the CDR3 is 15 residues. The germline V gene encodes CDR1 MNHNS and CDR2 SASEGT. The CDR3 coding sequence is TGTGCCAGCGGCCCGGGACAGGGGTCCTACAATGAGCAGTTCTTC. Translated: CASGPGQGSYNEQFF.

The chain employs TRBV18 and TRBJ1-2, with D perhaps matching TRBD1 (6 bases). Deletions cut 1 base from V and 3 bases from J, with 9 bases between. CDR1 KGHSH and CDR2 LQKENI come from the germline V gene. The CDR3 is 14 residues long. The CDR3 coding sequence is TGTGCCAGCTCACCACAAAACAGGGACTATGGCTACACCTTC. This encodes CASSPQNRDYGYTF.

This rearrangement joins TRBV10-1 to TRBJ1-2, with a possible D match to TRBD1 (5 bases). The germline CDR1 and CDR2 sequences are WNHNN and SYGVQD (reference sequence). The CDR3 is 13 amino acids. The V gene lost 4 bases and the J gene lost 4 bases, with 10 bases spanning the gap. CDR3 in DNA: TGCGCCAGCAGTGGACGGCAGGGCTATGGCTACACCTTC. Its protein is CASSGRQGYGYTF.

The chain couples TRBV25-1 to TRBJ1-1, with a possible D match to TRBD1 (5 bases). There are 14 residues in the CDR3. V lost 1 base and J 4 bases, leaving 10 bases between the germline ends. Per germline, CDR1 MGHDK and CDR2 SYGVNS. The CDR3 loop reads CASSEFGGSTEAFF. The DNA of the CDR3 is TGTGCCAGCAGTGAATTCGGGGGGAGCACTGAAGCTTTCTTT.

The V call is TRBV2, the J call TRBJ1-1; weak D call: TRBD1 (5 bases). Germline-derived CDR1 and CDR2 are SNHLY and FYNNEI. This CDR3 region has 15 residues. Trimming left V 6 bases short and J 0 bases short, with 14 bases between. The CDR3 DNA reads TGTGCCAGCAGAGTAGCCCAGGGTATGAACACTGAAGCTTTCTTT. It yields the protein CASRVAQGMNTEAFF.